This T cell receptor (beta chain) stems from a study of blood T cell repertoires in COVID-19. V lost 3 bases, J lost 4 bases, and 8 bases stayed unmatched. The CDR3 sequence is 16 residues long. The germline gives CDR1 SGHRS, CDR2 YFSETQ. Adults between roughly 18 and 95 years of age took part from about two dozen US areas. A PCR-confirmed or clinician-diagnosed COVID-19 case had contacted exposed participants within 2 weeks of entry. How the authors handled the data: Reference gene primer amplification gave estimated nucleated cell counts. The method was immunoSEQ multiplex PCR; TCRdb's version includes in-frame clones alone and lacks a portion of them. The V and J calls and clone size come from that table; D and trimming were worked out from the DNA. The table has roughly 430,000 clones, roughly 90% seen once.

The source of this sequence is a woman in her late teens or twenties who had been exposed to COVID-19. The V and J genes are TRBV5-1 and TRBJ2-1, with TRBD2 matching 9 bases. Sequencing was carried out using PBMCs or T cells enriched from blood (not recorded which). In nucleotides, the CDR3 is TGCGCCAGCAGCTCCTTTGCGGGAGGGTCTTACAATGAGCAGTTCTTC. This gives the protein CASSSFAGGSYNEQFF.